One TCR beta chain is described in this entry. Its matching antigen is unknown. The data originate from a study of beta chain features in type 1 diabetes. Overall study: Patients and healthy donors were similar in age, gender and cell yields. Overall study results and limits: Across all four CD4+ subsets, people with type 1 diabetes showed modestly shorter TCRB CDR3s. HLA influence on TCRB rearrangement stayed unresolved here. TCRB repertoires of naive, central memory and Treg cells appeared more similar among patients than among healthy donors.

The whole isolated RNA underwent reverse transcription, so sequencing captured expressed TCRB transcripts. Naive, central memory and regulatory T cell samples averaged about 3.57 million reads. Profiling relied on immunoSEQ multiplex PCR, and the TCRdb table lists in-frame clones only, not all of them. Of 300,000 or so clones detected, approximately 9.7% appear once; the ten largest clones hold around 1%. The V and J ends lost 5 bases and 6 bases, in that order; junction bases with no gene match: 8. CDR3 length: 14 residues. In germline, CDR1 is SGHTA, CDR2 FQGNSA. The sample comprised central memory CD4+ T cells from blood. V usage is TRBV7-2 and J usage is TRBJ2-7, with 9 bases identical to TRBD1. The receptor was derived from a man aged 25 to 40 with type 1 diabetes. The CDR3 spells CASSPGTGWFEQYF. The CDR3 DNA reads as TGTGCCAGCAGCCCTGGGACAGGGTGGTTCGAGCAGTACTTC.